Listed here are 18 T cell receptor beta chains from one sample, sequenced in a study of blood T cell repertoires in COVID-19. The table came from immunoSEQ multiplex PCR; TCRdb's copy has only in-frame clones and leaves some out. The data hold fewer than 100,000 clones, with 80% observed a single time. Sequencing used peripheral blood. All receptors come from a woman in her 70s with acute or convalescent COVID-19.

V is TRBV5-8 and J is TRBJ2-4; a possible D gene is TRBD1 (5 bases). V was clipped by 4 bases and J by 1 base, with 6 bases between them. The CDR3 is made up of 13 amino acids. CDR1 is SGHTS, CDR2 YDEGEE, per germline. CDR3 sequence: CASSRQAKNIQYF. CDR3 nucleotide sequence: TGTGCCAGCAGCCGACAGGCCAAAAACATTCAGTACTTC.

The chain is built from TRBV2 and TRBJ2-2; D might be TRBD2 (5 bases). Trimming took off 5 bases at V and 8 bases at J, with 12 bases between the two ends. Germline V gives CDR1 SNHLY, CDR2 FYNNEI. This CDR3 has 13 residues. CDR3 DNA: TGTGCCAGCAGTCCTACTAGAGGAGGGGAGCTGTTTTTT. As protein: CASSPTRGGELFF.

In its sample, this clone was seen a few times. CDR3 amino acids: CASSPGVGYGYTF. CDR3 coding DNA: TGTGCCAGCAGCCCCGGAGTGGGCTATGGCTACACCTTC. J is TRBJ1-2 and V is TRBV2; D is undetermined. This CDR3 is 13 amino acids long. With 6 bases removed from V and 4 bases from J, the gap between germline ends came to 12 bases. From germline, CDR1 is SNHLY and CDR2 FYNNEI.

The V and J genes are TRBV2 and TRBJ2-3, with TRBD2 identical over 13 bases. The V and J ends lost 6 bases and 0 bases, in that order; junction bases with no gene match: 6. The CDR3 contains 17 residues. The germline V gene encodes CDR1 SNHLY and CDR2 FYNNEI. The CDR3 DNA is TGTGCCAGCAGAAGACTAGCGGGAGGTGTTAGCACAGATACGCAGTATTTT. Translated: CASRRLAGGVSTDTQYF.

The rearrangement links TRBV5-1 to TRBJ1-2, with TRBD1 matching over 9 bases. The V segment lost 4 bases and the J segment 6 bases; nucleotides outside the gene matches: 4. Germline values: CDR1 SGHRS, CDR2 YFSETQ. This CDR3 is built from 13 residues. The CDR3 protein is CASSGQGQNGYTF. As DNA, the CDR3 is TGCGCCAGCAGCGGACAGGGGCAAAATGGCTACACCTTC.

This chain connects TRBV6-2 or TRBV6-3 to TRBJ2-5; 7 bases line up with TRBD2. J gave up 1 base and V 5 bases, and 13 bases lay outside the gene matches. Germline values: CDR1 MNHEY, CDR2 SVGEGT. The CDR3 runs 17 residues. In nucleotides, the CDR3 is TGTGCCAGCAGTCGCATTCGAGGACTAGACATCCAAGAGACCCAGTACTTC. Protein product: CASSRIRGLDIQETQYF.

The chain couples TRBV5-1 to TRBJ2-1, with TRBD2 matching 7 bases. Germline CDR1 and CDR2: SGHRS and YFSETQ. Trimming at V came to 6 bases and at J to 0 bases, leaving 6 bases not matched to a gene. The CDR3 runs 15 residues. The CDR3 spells CASIASGSSYNEQFF. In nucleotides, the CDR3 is TGCGCCAGCATAGCTAGCGGAAGCTCCTACAATGAGCAGTTCTTC.

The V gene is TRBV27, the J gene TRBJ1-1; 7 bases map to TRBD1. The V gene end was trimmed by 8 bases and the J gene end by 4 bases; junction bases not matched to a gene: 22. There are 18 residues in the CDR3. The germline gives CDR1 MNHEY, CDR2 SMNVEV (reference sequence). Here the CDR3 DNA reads TGTGCCAGCCGATTAGCCGCTCCCCTGGACAGGCCTCGCACTGAAGCTTTCTTT. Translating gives CASRLAAPLDRPRTEAFF.

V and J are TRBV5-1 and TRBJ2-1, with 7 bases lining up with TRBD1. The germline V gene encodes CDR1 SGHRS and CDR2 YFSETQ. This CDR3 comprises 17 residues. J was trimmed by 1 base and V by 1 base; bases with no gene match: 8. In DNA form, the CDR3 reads TGCGCCAGCAGCTTGTTCCCTGGACAGGCATCCTACAATGAGCAGTTCTTC. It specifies CASSLFPGQASYNEQFF.

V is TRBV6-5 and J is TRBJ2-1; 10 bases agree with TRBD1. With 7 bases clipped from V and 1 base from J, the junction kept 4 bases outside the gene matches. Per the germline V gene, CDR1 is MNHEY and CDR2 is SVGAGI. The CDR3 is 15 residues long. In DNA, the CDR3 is TGTGCCAGCATTCCGGACAGGGGGTCCTACAATGAGCAGTTCTTC. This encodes CASIPDRGSYNEQFF.

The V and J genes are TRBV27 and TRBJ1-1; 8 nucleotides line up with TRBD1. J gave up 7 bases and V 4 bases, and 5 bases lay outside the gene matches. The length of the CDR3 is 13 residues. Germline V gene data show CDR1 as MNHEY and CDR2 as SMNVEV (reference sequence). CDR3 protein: CASSWTGFDEAFF. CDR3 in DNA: TGTGCCAGCAGTTGGACAGGGTTTGATGAAGCTTTCTTT.

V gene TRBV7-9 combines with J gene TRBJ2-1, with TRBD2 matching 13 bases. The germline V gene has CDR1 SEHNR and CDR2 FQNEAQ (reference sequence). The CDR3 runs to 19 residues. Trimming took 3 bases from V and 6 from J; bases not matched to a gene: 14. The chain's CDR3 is CASSFLLAGGRSGSNEQFF. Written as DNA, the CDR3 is TGTGCCAGCAGCTTTCTACTAGCGGGGGGGCGTTCGGGTTCCAATGAGCAGTTCTTC.

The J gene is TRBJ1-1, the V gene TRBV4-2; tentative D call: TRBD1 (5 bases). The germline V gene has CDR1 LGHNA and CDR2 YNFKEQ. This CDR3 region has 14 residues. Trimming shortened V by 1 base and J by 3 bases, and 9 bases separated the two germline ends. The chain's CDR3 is CASSQGGGHTEAFF. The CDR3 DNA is TGTGCCAGCAGCCAAGGGGGGGGACACACTGAAGCTTTCTTT.

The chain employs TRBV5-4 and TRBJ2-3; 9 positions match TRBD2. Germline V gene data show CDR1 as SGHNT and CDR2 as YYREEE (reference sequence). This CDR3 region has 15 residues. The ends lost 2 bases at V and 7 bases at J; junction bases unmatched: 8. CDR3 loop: CASSLAASGMYTQYF. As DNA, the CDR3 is TGTGCCAGCAGCTTAGCGGCTAGCGGGATGTATACGCAGTATTTT. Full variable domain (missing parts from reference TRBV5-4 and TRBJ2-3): ETGVTQSPTHLIKTRGQQVTLRCSSQSGHNTVSWYQQALGQGPQFIFQYYREEENGRGNFPPRFSGLQFPNYSSELNVNALELDDSALYLCASSLAASGMYTQYFGPGTRLTVL.

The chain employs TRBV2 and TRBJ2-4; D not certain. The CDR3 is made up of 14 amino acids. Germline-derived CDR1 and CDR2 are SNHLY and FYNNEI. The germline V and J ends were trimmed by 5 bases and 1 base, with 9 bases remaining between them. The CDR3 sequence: CASSNDWAKNIQYF. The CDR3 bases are TGTGCCAGCAGTAACGACTGGGCCAAAAACATTCAGTACTTC. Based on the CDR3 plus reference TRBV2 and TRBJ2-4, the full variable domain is EPEVTQTPSHQVTQMGQEVILRCVPISNHLYFYWYRQILGQKVEFLVSFYNNEISEKSEIFDDQFSVERPDGSNFTLKIRSTKLEDSAMYFCASSNDWAKNIQYFGAGTRLSVL.

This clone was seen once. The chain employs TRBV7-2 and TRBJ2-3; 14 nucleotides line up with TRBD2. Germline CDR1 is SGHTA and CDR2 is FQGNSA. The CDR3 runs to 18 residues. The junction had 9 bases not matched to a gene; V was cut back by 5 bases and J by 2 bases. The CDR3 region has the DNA TGTGCCAGCAGCCTCTGGGGGACTAGCGGGGGACCCACAGATACGCAGTATTTT. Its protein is CASSLWGTSGGPTDTQYF.

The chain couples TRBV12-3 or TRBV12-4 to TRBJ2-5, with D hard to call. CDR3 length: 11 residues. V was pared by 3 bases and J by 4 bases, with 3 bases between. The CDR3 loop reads CASSFGETQYF. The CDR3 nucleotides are TGTGCCAGCAGTTTCGGAGAGACCCAGTACTTC.

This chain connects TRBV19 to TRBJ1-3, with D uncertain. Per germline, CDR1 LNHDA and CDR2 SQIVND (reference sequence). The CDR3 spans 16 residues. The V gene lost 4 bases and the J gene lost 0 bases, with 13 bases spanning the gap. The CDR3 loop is CASSTRDSYSGNTIYF. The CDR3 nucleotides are TGTGCCAGTAGTACTAGAGACTCTTACTCTGGAAACACCATATATTTT.